This T cell receptor (beta chain) originates from a study of identical twins. One entry per CDR3 protein, called by TCRdb with MiXCR from the 5' RACE reads. The table has a few hundred thousand distinct CDR3 sequences, about 11% seen once. V was clipped by 6 bases and J by 9 bases, with 21 bases between them. The CDR3 loop spans 15 amino acids. The germline gives CDR1 DFQATT, CDR2 SNEGSKA (reference sequence). This clonotype was seen repeatedly, ten times or more. J is TRBJ1-6 and V is TRBV20-1, with D perhaps matching TRBD1 (6 bases). The origin of this receptor is a man aged 50 to 60 in good health. Sequenced: memory T cells sorted from blood. CDR3 nucleotide sequence: TGCAGTGCAAACAACAGGGATGCGTGGGTTTCACCCCTCCACTTT. It specifies CSANNRDAWVSPLHF.